This TCR beta chain was sequenced for a study of Graves' ophthalmopathy and Graves' hyperthyroidism (dated by TCRdb to 2016 to 2019). For the study in its entirety: Hyperthyroidism was considered stable if no progression to ophthalmopathy occurred within 18 months of follow-up. In total, 135 blood samples were TCR-sequenced: fewer than 50 ophthalmopathy, some 72 hyperthyroidism and some 17 hyperthyroidism-to-ophthalmopathy patients. To explore V-J signatures that separate ophthalmopathy from hyperthyroidism, a discovery set of 95 to 100 patients was enrolled, consisting of about 43 with ophthalmopathy and around 57 with stable hyperthyroidism. To tell Graves' ophthalmopathy apart from Graves' hyperthyroidism, and to predict which patients would progress to ophthalmopathy, the study relied on TCR beta repertoire signatures. For independent validation, a separate cohort was made up of some 19 hyperthyroidism patients plus 17 patients who later progressed from hyperthyroidism to ophthalmopathy. T-cell repertoires of thyroid tissue and blood were compared in 5 or 6 hyperthyroidism patients. Following sampling, methimazole starting at 30 mg daily was administered to hyperthyroidism patients, and high-dose intravenous methylprednisolone was administered to ophthalmopathy patients. Study-wide conclusions, independent of this receptor: Most expanded thyroid clonotypes with frequency above 0.001 were also detected in blood, suggesting blood repertoires may reflect the thyroid immune response. No statistical method was used to set the sample size in advance, and the investigators knew which group each participant was assigned to. In validation, the model predicted ophthalmopathy progression with nearly 71% sensitivity and roughly 72% specificity; 12 predicted patients were CT-confirmed with GO in a median of 6.5 months. In cross-validation, the 13-signature model distinguished ophthalmopathy from stable hyperthyroidism with less than 90% sensitivity and about 81% specificity, while in the test set the corresponding values were about 80% and 75%.

For repertoire sequencing, TCR beta CDR3 regions were amplified from RNA transcripts. The first round was an RT-PCR using HTBI primers with the Qiagen OneStep RT-PCR kit, and this first round was followed by a second-round multiplex PCR, then size selection and purification. The libraries underwent paired-end sequencing with 100 bp reads on an Illumina HiSeq2000. The paper's processing steps were these. SOAPnuke was used to process the reads, throwing out any read that had adapters, had uncalled bases, had a mean Phred below 15, or lacked an exact constant-primer or identifier match. COPE v1.2.5 was used to merge high-quality paired reads. Clonotypes were defined as unique nucleotide sequences and were aligned to IMGT TRB V, D and J references using MiTCR v1.1. Only V-J combinations with frequency above 0.0001 were analysed, covering about 99% of repertoires. For each V-J combination, a TCR clonal expansion and chaos score was defined as F50 clonal expansion divided by the chaos observed in the TCRdist matrix. Welch's t-statistics and random forest were used to reduce features to approximately 13 V-J combinations, which were fed into a naive Bayes classifier. The Morisita-Horn index was used to measure how similar the thyroid and blood repertoires were. TCRdb reran the public reads through fastp at Q25 and MiXCR, keeping productive beta chains. Rows are unified per CDR3 protein, each entry keeping the most common DNA and genes. TCRdb's processing, not the authors' own work, is the source of the V and J calls. The sample table records around 1.1 million distinct CDR3 sequences; roughly 35% of these occur just once. The top ten constitute around 10% of the sample.

In its sample, this clonotype was seen once. It lacks a known antigen. Per-nucleotide qualities are absent, and no much larger clonotype sits a single base away. A lone read is weak support. Between the V and J ends, shortened by 0 bases and 7 bases respectively, the junction contains 18 bases. CDR1 SGHTA and CDR2 FQGNSA were looked up in the germline V gene. The CDR3 numbers 16 residues from cysteine through phenylalanine. The kept DNA is CDR3 alone, 48 bases in frame from the first base. Patients with hyperthyroidism were aged 18 to 65 years, had been newly diagnosed, and had a disease duration of less than 2 months. Patients were excluded if they had other autoimmune diseases, uncontrolled infections, pregnancy or lactation. Clinical symptoms, serum thyroxine, TRAb, thyroid ultrasound and orbital computed tomography formed the basis of the diagnosis. Total RNA was extracted with Trizol reagent and quality-checked on an Agilent 2100 Bioanalyzer.

The clonotype was recovered from an adult man with Graves' hyperthyroidism. Rearrangement joined TRBV7-2 to TRBJ2-5, and the D gene may be TRBD1, 6 bases matching. The material sequenced was peripheral blood or thyroid tissue (not recorded which). The CDR3 corresponds to CASSLAPRRRGGTQYF. The DNA sequence is given as TGTGCCAGCAGCTTAGCCCCGCGGAGAAGAGGGGGGACCCAGTACTTC.